This T cell receptor beta chain was identified during a study of naive and memory T cell subsets. Study results and limitations: TCRs were reportedly recovered from both biopsy types, mostly tuberculin test sites.

About this clonotype: Its antigen is undetermined.

Specified treatment: skin biopsy from PPD injection site in Mantoux-positive individual. TCR cDNA received a 3' ligated oligonucleotide that carried a UMI. Trimming cost V 5 bases and J 8 bases, with 22 bases left between them. The CDR3 sequence is 16 residues long. Per germline, CDR1 PRHDT and CDR2 FYEKMQ (reference sequence). Four PCR rounds used nested alpha and beta constant region primers plus the SP2 primer. From the UMI-ligation and nested PCR reads, TCRdb called clonotypes with MiXCR, one entry per CDR3 protein. The sample records approximately 37,000 distinct CDR3 sequences, 8% to 13% being singletons.

This TCR was sampled from an adult in good health. The chain combines TRBV13 with TRBJ2-1; TRBD1 or TRBD2 may be the D gene (7 bases each). The input for sequencing was skin, taken from a tuberculin skin test site. The CDR3 DNA reads as TGTGCCAGCAGCATAGCTCTGGCAGGGGGAGGGCATGAGCAGTTCTTC. It specifies CASSIALAGGGHEQFF.